This TCR beta chain was documented in a study of Ad26.COV2.S vaccination and SARS-CoV-2 variants. The wider study: Once, or twice with 56 days between doses, Ad26.COV2.S was given intramuscularly. General study results and limits: An underestimation of total T cell responses may have resulted from the TCR breadth and depth analyses.

A remark on this clone: The target antigen is unknown.

The germline V gene encodes CDR1 SNHLY and CDR2 FYNNEI. Trimming stripped 7 bases from V and 1 base from J, with 19 bases between. This CDR3 contains 17 residues. The assay was immunoSEQ multiplex PCR, and TCRdb's table has in-frame clones only and misses some. The sample holds hundreds of thousands of clones, 80% to 95% seen once. As to treatment: about 20 received Ad26.COV2.S at low or high dose, single or two shots; about five received placebo; per-sample allocation not given. Sampling took place 63 days after the first vaccine or placebo injection. Built on an Ad26 vector, the vaccine expressed Wuhan-strain SARS-CoV-2 spike.

This sample comprised peripheral blood, obtained in a trial of Ad26.COV2.S vaccine versus placebo. The sequence was obtained from a person between 18 and 65 years old who received the Ad26.COV2.S COVID-19 vaccine or a placebo. V usage is TRBV2 and J usage is TRBJ2-2; the D gene could be TRBD1 or TRBD2 (7 bases each). The CDR3 spells CASTLWGGGRNTGELFF. In DNA form, the CDR3 reads TGTGCCAGCACCCTCTGGGGAGGGGGCCGGAACACCGGGGAGCTGTTTTTT.